The 10 T cell receptor beta chains below all came from one sample that was sequenced in a study of regulatory T cells in long-lasting Graves disease. Time point in this sample: newly diagnosed GD, antithyroid drugs for less than 3 months. Following extraction of RNA from PBMCs, that RNA was used to make the TCR library. HTBI primers from iRepertoire and Arm-PCR of CDR3 regions yielded the TCR beta libraries. TCRdb reanalysed the multiplex PCR reads using MiXCR and keeps one entry per CDR3 protein. The table lists 400,000 to 450,000 distinct CDR3 sequences, more than 12% of them singletons. The same sample was also studied in work on T cells in Graves' hyperthyroidism and ophthalmopathy.

The specimen comprised peripheral blood mononuclear cells (PBMCs), sampled at new diagnosis, from a patient treated with antithyroid drugs. The receptors stem from a woman in her 30s with Graves disease.

This clonotype was picked up many times. The chain employs TRBV2 and TRBJ2-5, with 9 bases aligning to TRBD1. The CDR3 consists of 14 residues. Trimming removed 10 bases from V and 2 bases from J; junction bases left unmatched: 8. CDR1 and CDR2 from the germline V gene are SNHLY and FYNNEI. This CDR3 reads CATSDRGIQETQYF. The CDR3 DNA is TGTGCCACCTCAGACAGGGGGATACAAGAGACCCAGTACTTC.

This clonotype was counted at least ten times. The rearrangement uses TRBV30 and TRBJ2-1; D ambiguous. The V and J ends lost 0 bases and 4 bases respectively, with 10 bases between them. This CDR3 contains 14 residues. Germline CDR1 GTSNPN, CDR2 SVGIG (reference sequence). CDR3 sequence: CAWSVSESYNEQFF. The CDR3 DNA is TGTGCCTGGAGTGTATCGGAATCTTACAATGAGCAGTTCTTC.

The chain uses TRBV24-1 and TRBJ2-1; 8 bases line up with TRBD2. The V gene's germline CDR1 is KGHDR and CDR2 SFDVKD. This CDR3 spans 14 amino acids. J lost 12 bases, V lost 5 bases, and 11 bases had no gene match. CDR3 protein: CATSGLTSVTMQFF. For the CDR3, the DNA is TGTGCCACCAGTGGGTTGACTAGCGTGACGATGCAGTTCTTC.

This chain connects TRBV20-1 to TRBJ1-6; 7 nucleotides align to TRBD1. This CDR3 spans 17 amino acids. Germline loops: CDR1 DFQATT, CDR2 SNEGSKA (reference sequence). V trimming: 4 bases; J trimming: 6 bases; junction bases outside the gene matches: 15. CDR3 coding DNA: TGCAGTGCTATTATAGCCGGCCCGGGACAGATTAATTCACCCCTCCACTTT. Its translation is CSAIIAGPGQINSPLHF.

The table lists this clonotype with many counts. This rearrangement joins TRBV20-1 to TRBJ2-2; no reliable D call. The CDR3 has 13 amino acids. Per the germline V gene, CDR1 is DFQATT and CDR2 is SNEGSKA (reference sequence). Trimming removed 6 bases from V and 4 bases from J, with 12 bases in between. CDR3 sequence reads: CSASMSGTGELFF. The CDR3 coding sequence is TGCAGTGCCTCGATGTCCGGCACCGGGGAGCTGTTTTTT.

This clonotype occurred many times. The chain links TRBV29-1 to TRBJ2-5; D perhaps matches TRBD1 (6 bases). The germline V gene encodes CDR1 SQVTM and CDR2 ANQGSEA. Deletions cut 4 bases from V and 4 bases from J, with 13 bases between. This CDR3 contains 13 residues. The CDR3 protein is CSVVGQSGETQYF. CDR3 nucleotides: TGCAGCGTTGTCGGACAGAGCGGAGAGACCCAGTACTTC.

The rearrangement links TRBV19 to TRBJ1-5; TRBD1 aligns across 7 bases. From germline, CDR1 is LNHDA and CDR2 SQIVND (reference sequence). This CDR3 contains 14 residues. After removal of 10 bases from V and 5 bases from J, the junction contained 11 bases not matched to a gene. The CDR3 DNA reads TGTGCCACTAACCCCACAGGGGCTGATCAGCCCCAGCATTTT. Its protein is CATNPTGADQPQHF.

This clonotype was seen ten or more times. The V and J genes are TRBV29-1 and TRBJ1-5; tentatively, D is TRBD1 (5 bases). The CDR3 has 13 amino acids. The V end lost 5 bases, the J end lost 5 bases, and 13 bases lay between the germline ends. The V gene's germline CDR1 is SQVTM and CDR2 ANQGSEA. CDR3 DNA: TGCAGCGTTAGGGGAACCCCCTATCAGCCCCAGCATTTT. Its protein product is CSVRGTPYQPQHF.

Ten or more counts support this clonotype. This chain uses TRBV11-2 with TRBJ2-3; 8 nucleotides match TRBD2. This CDR3 contains 19 residues. J gave up 2 bases and V 1 base, and 14 bases lay outside the gene matches. Germline V gene lookup returns CDR1 SGHAT and CDR2 FQNNGV. CDR3 protein: CASSLGILAGTRSTDTQYF. The CDR3 DNA follows: TGTGCCAGCAGCTTAGGAATATTAGCGGGAACGCGGTCCACAGATACGCAGTATTTT.

The CDR3 sequence is CASTPRGFNYGYTF. The CDR3, as DNA: TGTGCCAGCACCCCGCGGGGATTTAACTATGGCTACACCTTC. V is TRBV27 and J is TRBJ1-2; no firm D call. V gave up 7 bases and J gave up 1 base, with 13 bases separating them. CDR1 is MNHEY and CDR2 is SMNVEV in the germline V gene (reference sequence). The CDR3 has 14 residues.